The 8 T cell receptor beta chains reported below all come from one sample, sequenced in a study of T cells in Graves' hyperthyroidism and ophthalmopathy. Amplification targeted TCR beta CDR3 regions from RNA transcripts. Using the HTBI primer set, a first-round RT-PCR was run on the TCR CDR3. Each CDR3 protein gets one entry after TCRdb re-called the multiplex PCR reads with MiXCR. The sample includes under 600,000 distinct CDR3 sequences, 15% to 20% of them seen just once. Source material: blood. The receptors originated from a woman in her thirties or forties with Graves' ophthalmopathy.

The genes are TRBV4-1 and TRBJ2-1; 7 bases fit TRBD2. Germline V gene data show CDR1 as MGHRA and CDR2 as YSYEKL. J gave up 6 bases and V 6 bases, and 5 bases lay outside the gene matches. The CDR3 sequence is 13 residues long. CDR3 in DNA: TGCGCCAGCAGTCGACTAGCTAGCAATGAGCAGTTCTTC. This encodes CASSRLASNEQFF.

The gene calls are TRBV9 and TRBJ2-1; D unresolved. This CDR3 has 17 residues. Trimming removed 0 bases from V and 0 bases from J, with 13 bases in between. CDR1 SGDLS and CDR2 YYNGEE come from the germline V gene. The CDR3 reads CASSVGPGPSSYNEQFF. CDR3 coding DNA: TGTGCCAGCAGCGTAGGCCCAGGTCCGAGCTCCTACAATGAGCAGTTCTTC.

The chain's CDR3 is CASRSGLQVNGELFF. CDR3 sequence (DNA): TGTGCCAGCAGGTCGGGACTCCAGGTTAACGGGGAGCTGTTTTTT. The V gene is TRBV11-2, the J gene TRBJ2-2; TRBD2 might be the D (6 bases). Germline lookup yields CDR1 SGHAT and CDR2 FQNNGV. V lost 6 bases, J lost 7 bases, and 18 bases lay in between. The CDR3 length is 15 residues. Complete variable domain (other parts from reference TRBV11-2 and TRBJ2-2): EAGVAQSPRYKIIEKRQSVAFWCNPISGHATLYWYQQILGQGPKLLIQFQNNGVVDDSQLPKDRFSAERLKGVDSTLKIQPAKLEDSAVYLCASRSGLQVNGELFFGEGSRLTVL.

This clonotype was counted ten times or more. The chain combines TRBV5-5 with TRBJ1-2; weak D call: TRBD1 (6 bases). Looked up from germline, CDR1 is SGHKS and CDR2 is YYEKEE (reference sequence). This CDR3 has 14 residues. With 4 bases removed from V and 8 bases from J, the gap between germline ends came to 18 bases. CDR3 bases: TGTGCCAGCAGCGACGGACAGCCTGGGCGCGGCTACACCTTC. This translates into CASSDGQPGRGYTF.

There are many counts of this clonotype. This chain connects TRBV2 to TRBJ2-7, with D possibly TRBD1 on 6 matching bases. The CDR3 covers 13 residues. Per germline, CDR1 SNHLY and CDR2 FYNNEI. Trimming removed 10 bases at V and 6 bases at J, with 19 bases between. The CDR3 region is CATDRDNYAEQYF. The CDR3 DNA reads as TGTGCCACCGACCGGGACAACTACGCCGAGCAGTACTTC.

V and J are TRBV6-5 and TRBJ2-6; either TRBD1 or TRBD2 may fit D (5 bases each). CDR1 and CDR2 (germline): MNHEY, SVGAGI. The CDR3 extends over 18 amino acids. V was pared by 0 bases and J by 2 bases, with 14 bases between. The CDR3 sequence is CASSYSGFRGAGANVLTF. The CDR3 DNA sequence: TGTGCCAGCAGTTACTCCGGATTCAGAGGGGCTGGGGCCAACGTCCTGACTTTC.

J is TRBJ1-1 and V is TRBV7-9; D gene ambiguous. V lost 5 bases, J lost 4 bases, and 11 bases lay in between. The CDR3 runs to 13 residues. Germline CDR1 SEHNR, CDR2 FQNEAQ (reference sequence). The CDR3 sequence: CASSRDMGTEAFF. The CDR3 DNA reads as TGTGCCAGCAGCCGGGATATGGGCACTGAAGCTTTCTTT.

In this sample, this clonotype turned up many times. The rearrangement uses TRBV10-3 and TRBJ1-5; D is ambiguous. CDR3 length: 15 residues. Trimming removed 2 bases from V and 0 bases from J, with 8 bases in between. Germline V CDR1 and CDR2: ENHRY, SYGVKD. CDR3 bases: TGTGCCATCAGTGAGGCGGGGTATAGCAATCAGCCCCAGCATTTT. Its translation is CAISEAGYSNQPQHF.